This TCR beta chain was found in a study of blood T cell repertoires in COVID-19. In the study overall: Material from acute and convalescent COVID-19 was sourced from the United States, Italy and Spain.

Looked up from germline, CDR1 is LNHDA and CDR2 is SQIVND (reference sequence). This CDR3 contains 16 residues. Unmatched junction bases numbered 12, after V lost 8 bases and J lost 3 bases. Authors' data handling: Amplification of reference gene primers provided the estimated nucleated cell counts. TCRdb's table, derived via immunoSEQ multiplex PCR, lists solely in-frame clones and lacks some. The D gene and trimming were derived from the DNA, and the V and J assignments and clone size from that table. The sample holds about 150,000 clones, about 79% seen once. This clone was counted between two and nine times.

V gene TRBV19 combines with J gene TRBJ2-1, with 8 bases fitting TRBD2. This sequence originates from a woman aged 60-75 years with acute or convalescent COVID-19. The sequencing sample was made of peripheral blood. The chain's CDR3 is CASLSPGGRGYNEQFF. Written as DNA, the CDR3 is TGTGCCAGTCTATCCCCGGGGGGGCGTGGCTACAATGAGCAGTTCTTC.